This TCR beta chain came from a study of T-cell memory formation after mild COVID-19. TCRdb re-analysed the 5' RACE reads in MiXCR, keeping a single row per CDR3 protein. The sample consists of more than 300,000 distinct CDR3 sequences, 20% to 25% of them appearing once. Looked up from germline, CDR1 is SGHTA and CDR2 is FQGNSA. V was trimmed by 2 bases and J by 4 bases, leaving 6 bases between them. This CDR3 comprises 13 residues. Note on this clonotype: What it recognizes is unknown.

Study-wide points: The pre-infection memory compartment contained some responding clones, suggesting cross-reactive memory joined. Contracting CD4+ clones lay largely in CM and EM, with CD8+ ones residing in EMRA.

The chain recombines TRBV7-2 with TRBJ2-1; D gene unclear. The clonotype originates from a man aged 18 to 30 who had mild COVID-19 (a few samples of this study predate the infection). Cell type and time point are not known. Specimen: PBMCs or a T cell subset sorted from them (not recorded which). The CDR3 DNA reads TGTGCCAGCAGCTTATCTCTGTACAATGAGCAGTTCTTC. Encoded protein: CASSLSLYNEQFF.